The clone carrying this T cell receptor beta chain was picked up a small number of times. Its antigen is not known. Germline values: CDR1 SGHRS, CDR2 YFSETQ. CDR3 length: 15 residues. Trimming left V 6 bases short and J 2 bases short, with 17 bases between. This entry comes from a study of cytomegalovirus exposure and HLA in healthy donors. Study summary: Tens of millions of unique TCRs from HLA-typed donors made up an early data release. Notes on the study in general: Confirmation in vitro established that a few CMV-associated chains were specific for CMV antigens.

The study ran its PCR with 60 Vbeta and 13 Jbeta primers. This table comes from immunoSEQ multiplex PCR, and its TCRdb copy is limited to in-frame clones, with some not included. The sample lists 150,000 to 200,000 clones; about 81% were seen once. The source of this sequence is a woman aged 45 to 65 in good health and CMV-seropositive. The sample consisted of PBMCs. This rearrangement joins TRBV5-1 to TRBJ1-2; weak D call: TRBD1 (6 bases). The CDR3 bases are TGCGCCAGCAAGGAATTCGGCGGGGGCAACTATGGCTACACCTTC. Residues: CASKEFGGGNYGYTF.